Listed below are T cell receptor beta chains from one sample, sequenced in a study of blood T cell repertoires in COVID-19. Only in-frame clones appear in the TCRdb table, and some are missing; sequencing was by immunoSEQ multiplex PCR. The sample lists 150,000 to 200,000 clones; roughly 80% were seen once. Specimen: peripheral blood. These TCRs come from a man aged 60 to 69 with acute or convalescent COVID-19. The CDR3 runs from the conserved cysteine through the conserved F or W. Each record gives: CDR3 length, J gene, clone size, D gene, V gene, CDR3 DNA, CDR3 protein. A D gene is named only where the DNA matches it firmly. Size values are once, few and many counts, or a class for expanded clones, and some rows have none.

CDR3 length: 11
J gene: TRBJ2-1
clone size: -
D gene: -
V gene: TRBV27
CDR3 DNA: TGTGCCAGCAGCTTCCGGGGTCAAGAGTTCTTC
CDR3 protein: CASSFRGQEFF

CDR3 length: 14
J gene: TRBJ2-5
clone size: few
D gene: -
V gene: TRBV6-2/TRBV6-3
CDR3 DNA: TGTGCCAGCAGTTACTTCGGGAATTTAGAGACCCAGTACTTC
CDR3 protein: CASSYFGNLETQYF

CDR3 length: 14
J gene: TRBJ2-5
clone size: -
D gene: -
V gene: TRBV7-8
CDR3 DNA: TGTGCCAGCAGCTTGCCTAGGGGAAGGGAGACCCAGTACTTC
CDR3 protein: CASSLPRGRETQYF

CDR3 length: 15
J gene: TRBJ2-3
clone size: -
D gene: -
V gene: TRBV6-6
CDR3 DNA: TGTGCCAGCACCAATACCCACGGGGGATCAGATACGCAGTATTTT
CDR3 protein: CASTNTHGGSDTQYF

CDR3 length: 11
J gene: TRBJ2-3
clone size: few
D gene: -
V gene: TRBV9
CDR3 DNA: TGTGCCAGCAGCGGAGCAGATACGCAGTATTTT
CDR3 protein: CASSGADTQYF

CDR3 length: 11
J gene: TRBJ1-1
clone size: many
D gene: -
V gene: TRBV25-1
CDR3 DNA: TGTGCCAGCAGTGTGTCCGTAGAAGCTTTCTTT
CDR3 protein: CASSVSVEAFF

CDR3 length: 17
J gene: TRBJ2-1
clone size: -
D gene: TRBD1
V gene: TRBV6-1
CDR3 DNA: TGTGCCAGCAGTGAACGAGTGGACAGGGCCTTCGGTAGTGAGCAGTTCTTC
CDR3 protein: CASSERVDRAFGSEQFF

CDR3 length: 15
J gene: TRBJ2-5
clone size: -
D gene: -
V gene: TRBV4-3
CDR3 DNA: TGCGCCAGCAGCCAAGATCTTAGGGGGAAAGAGACCCAGTACTTC
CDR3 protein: CASSQDLRGKETQYF

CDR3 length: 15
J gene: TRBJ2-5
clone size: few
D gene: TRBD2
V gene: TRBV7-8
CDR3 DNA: TGTGCCAGCAGCCCCAGGGAGGGGAGGGGAGAGACCCAGTACTTC
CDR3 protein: CASSPREGRGETQYF

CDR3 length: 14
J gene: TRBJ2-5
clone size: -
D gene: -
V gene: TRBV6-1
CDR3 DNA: TGTGCCAGCAGTGAAATGCGGCTTCAAGAGACCCAGTACTTC
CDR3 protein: CASSEMRLQETQYF

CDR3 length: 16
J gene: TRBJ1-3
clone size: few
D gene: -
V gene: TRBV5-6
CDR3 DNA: TGTGCCAGCAGCTTGGAGGAGGAGGGATATGGAAACACCATATATTTT
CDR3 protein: CASSLEEEGYGNTIYF

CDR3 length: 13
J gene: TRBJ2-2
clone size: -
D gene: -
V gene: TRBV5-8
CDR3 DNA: TGTGCCAGCAGCCTTGAGAAGACCGGGGAGCTGTTTTTT
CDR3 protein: CASSLEKTGELFF

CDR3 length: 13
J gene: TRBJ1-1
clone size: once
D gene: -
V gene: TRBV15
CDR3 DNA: TGTGCCACCGGTCAGGGTATGAACACTGAAGCTTTCTTT
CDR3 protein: CATGQGMNTEAFF

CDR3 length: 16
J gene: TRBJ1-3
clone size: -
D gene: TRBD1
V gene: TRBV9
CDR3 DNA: TGTGCCAGCAGCGTAGCGGGACAGGCTCCTGGAAACACCATATATTTT
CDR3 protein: CASSVAGQAPGNTIYF